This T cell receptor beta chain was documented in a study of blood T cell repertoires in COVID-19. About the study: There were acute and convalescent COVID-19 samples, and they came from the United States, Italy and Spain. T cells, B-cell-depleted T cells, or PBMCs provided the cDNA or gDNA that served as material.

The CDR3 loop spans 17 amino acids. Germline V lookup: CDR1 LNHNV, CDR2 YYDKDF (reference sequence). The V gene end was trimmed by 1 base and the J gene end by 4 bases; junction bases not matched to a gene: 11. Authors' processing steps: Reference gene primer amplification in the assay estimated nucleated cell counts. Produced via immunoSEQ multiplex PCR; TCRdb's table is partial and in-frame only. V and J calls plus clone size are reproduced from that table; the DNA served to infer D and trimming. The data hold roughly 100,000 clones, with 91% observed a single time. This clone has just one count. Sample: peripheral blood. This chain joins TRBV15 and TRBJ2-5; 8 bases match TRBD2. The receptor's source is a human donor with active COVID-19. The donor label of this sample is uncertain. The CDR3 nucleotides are TGTGCCACCAGCAGAGCCGTAGGGACTAGAGAGGGAGAGACCCAGTACTTC. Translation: CATSRAVGTREGETQYF.